One sample yielded the 21 T cell receptor beta chains listed below, sequenced in a study of CD8 T cells in ankylosing spondylitis. In TCRdb, the 5' RACE reads were re-called with MiXCR into one record per CDR3 protein. The repertoire consists of under 300,000 distinct CDR3 sequences, with about 10% occurring once and the leading ten covering approximately 6.6%. Sequencing was carried out using blood, either unsorted or a sorted T cell fraction (not recorded which). The receptors here all came from a male donor with ankylosing spondylitis or in good health (not recorded which).

The chain has TRBV20-1 and TRBJ2-3; 9 bases line up with TRBD2. Germline values: CDR1 DFQATT, CDR2 SNEGSKA (reference sequence). J lost 1 base, V lost 4 bases, and 9 bases had no gene match. The CDR3 contains 16 residues. CDR3 sequence (DNA): TGCAGTGCTATCTCTGTCCGGACTAGCGGCACAGATACGCAGTATTTT. Translation: CSAISVRTSGTDTQYF.

This clonotype was found many times. CDR3 nucleotides: TGCAGTGCTAGCCCGACTAGCGGGAGGACTACGCAGTATTTT. Residues: CSASPTSGRTTQYF. The chain is built from TRBV20-1 and TRBJ2-3; 13 nucleotides line up with TRBD2. CDR3 size: 14 residues. Germline lookup yields CDR1 DFQATT and CDR2 SNEGSKA (reference sequence). The V gene end was trimmed by 3 bases and the J gene end by 8 bases; junction bases not matched to a gene: 5.

This clonotype was observed at least ten times. Here the CDR3 reads CASSSLYGPLGGYTF. Here the CDR3 DNA reads TGTGCCAGCAGCTCCCTATACGGACCTCTCGGCGGCTACACCTTC. The chain combines TRBV7-9 with TRBJ1-2; no reliable D call. Germline V CDR1 and CDR2: SEHNR, FQNEAQ (reference sequence). The CDR3 runs 15 residues. V was trimmed by 4 bases and J by 8 bases, leaving 20 bases between them.

This clonotype was counted only a few times. The V call is TRBV7-9, the J call TRBJ1-2; D unclear. V lost 1 base and J 4 bases, leaving 10 bases between the germline ends. This CDR3 comprises 14 residues. Germline CDR1 and CDR2: SEHNR and FQNEAQ (reference sequence). The CDR3 loop reads CASSLVSEPYGYTF. In DNA form, the CDR3 reads TGTGCCAGCAGCTTAGTTTCGGAGCCCTATGGCTACACCTTC. The variable domain in full, completed from reference TRBV7-9 and TRBJ1-2, reads DTGVSQNPRHKITKRGQNVTFRCDPISEHNRLYWYRQTLGQGPEFLTYFQNEAQLEKSRLLSDRFSAERPKGSFSTLEIQRTEQGDSAMYLCASSLVSEPYGYTFGSGTRLTVV.

The chain has TRBV4-2 and TRBJ2-7, with D possibly being TRBD1 or TRBD2 (5 bases each). CDR1 is LGHNA and CDR2 is YNFKEQ in the germline V gene. The CDR3 extends over 16 amino acids. Trimming stripped 1 base from V and 5 bases from J, with 18 bases between. The CDR3 DNA reads TGTGCCAGCAGCCAAGTCGGACCGGCAAGGGGAGACGAGCAGTACTTC. Its protein product is CASSQVGPARGDEQYF.

The chain recombines TRBV20-1 with TRBJ2-1; either TRBD1 or TRBD2 may fit D (5 bases each). CDR3 length: 12 residues. Trimming took 3 bases from V and 4 from J, leaving 7 bases between them. The germline V gene encodes CDR1 DFQATT and CDR2 SNEGSKA (reference sequence). The CDR3, as DNA: TGCAGTGCTAGGGGGGTTTACAATGAGCAGTTCTTC. The encoded protein is CSARGVYNEQFF.

This clonotype was detected ten times or more. CDR3 protein: CASSFGRTPYLNTEAFF. CDR3 sequence (DNA): TGCGCCAGCAGCTTCGGACGAACCCCTTATCTGAACACTGAAGCTTTCTTT. This chain uses TRBV5-1 with TRBJ1-1; D not resolved. V lost 2 bases and J 0 bases, leaving 17 bases between the germline ends. This CDR3 is 17 amino acids long. Germline V CDR1 and CDR2: SGHRS, YFSETQ.

This clonotype has more than one count but fewer than ten. V and J are TRBV7-9 and TRBJ2-3, with 8 nucleotides matching TRBD2. The CDR3 totals 14 residues. CDR1 is SEHNR and CDR2 is FQNEAQ in the germline V gene (reference sequence). V lost 2 bases and J lost 4; bases outside the gene matches: 2. The CDR3 region is CASSLSSGADTQYF. Written as DNA, the CDR3 is TGTGCCAGCAGCTTAAGTAGCGGGGCAGATACGCAGTATTTT.

This clonotype was recorded at least ten times. The rearrangement uses TRBV6-4 and TRBJ2-1, with 9 bases fitting TRBD1. Germline V gene lookup returns CDR1 MRHNA and CDR2 SNTAGT. CDR3 size: 16 residues. Trimming cost V 0 bases and J 2 bases; bases outside gene matches: 2. The CDR3 DNA reads TGTGCCAGCAGTGACTCCGGGACAGGGACCTACAATGAGCAGTTCTTC. This gives the protein CASSDSGTGTYNEQFF.

Concerning this clonotype itself: A much larger clone differs from this one at a single base, so this may be a read error. This chain links TRBV7-2 with TRBJ1-2; D unresolved. Per germline, CDR1 SGHTA and CDR2 FQGNSA. The CDR3 is made up of 12 amino acids. The CDR3 DNA follows: TGTGCCAGCAGCGTTAATAACCATGGCTACACCTTC. Amino acid sequence: CASSVNNHGYTF.

This clonotype came up a few times. The J gene is TRBJ2-3, the V gene TRBV25-1, with 10 bases lining up with TRBD2. Trimming cost V 4 bases and J 3 bases; bases outside gene matches: 7. The germline gives CDR1 MGHDK, CDR2 SYGVNS. The CDR3 covers 16 residues. The CDR3 DNA sequence: TGTGCCAGCAGTGGGCCCAGCGGGGGGGTTACAGATACGCAGTATTTT. It is translated as CASSGPSGGVTDTQYF. Together with reference TRBV25-1 and TRBJ2-3, the CDR3 gives the full variable domain: EADIYQTPRYLVIGTGKKITLECSQTMGHDKMYWYQQDPGMELHLIHYSYGVNSTEKGDLSSESTVSRIRTEHFPLTLESARPSHTSQYLCASSGPSGGVTDTQYFGPGTRLTVL.

There are many counts of this clonotype. J is TRBJ1-2 and V is TRBV10-1; D is undetermined. V was trimmed by 8 bases and J by 7 bases, leaving 8 bases between them. Germline V gene lookup returns CDR1 WNHNN and CDR2 SYGVQD (reference sequence). This CDR3 spans 10 amino acids. CDR3 sequence: CASADCGYTF. CDR3 DNA sequence: TGCGCCAGCGCAGATTGTGGCTACACCTTC.

This clonotype was detected ten times or more. The gene calls are TRBV4-1 and TRBJ1-6; D unclear. The CDR3 totals 14 residues. Germline V gene lookup returns CDR1 MGHRA and CDR2 YSYEKL. Trimming removed 0 bases from V and 2 bases from J, with 2 bases in between. CDR3 bases: TGCGCCAGCAGCCAAGATCCCTATAATTCACCCCTCCACTTT. It is translated as CASSQDPYNSPLHF.

This clonotype was detected many times. The chain is built from TRBV20-1 and TRBJ2-7; a possible D gene is TRBD2 (5 bases). The CDR3 loop spans 13 amino acids. CDR1 DFQATT and CDR2 SNEGSKA come from the germline V gene (reference sequence). V lost 4 bases and J 6 bases, leaving 16 bases between the germline ends. The CDR3: CSAKFGEPPEQYF. The CDR3 DNA reads TGCAGTGCTAAATTCGGGGAGCCCCCCGAGCAGTACTTC.

The sample holds many counts of this clonotype. The rearrangement uses TRBV29-1 and TRBJ2-7; 10 bases are a match to TRBD1. The CDR3 is made up of 12 amino acids. The V and J ends lost 4 bases and 6 bases, in that order; junction bases with no gene match: 3. Germline CDR1 and CDR2: SQVTM and ANQGSEA. CDR3 in DNA: TGCAGCGTTGCGGGACAGGGGCCCGAGCAGTACTTC. It yields the protein CSVAGQGPEQYF.

There are many counts of this clonotype. This rearrangement joins TRBV24-1 to TRBJ1-2; D is perhaps TRBD1 (6 bases). From germline, CDR1 is KGHDR and CDR2 SFDVKD. V dropped 4 bases and J dropped 7 bases, with 9 bases sitting between them. This CDR3 contains 12 residues. The DNA of the CDR3 is TGTGCCACCAGTGACCCAGGGGTTGGCTACACCTTC. Protein product: CATSDPGVGYTF.

In its sample, this clonotype was seen a few times. The chain links TRBV11-3 to TRBJ2-1; D call uncertain. The CDR3 spans 13 residues. The germline gives CDR1 SGHNT, CDR2 YENEEA. V was shortened by 3 bases and J by 4 bases, with 7 bases between the two germline ends. CDR3 nucleotide sequence: TGTGCCAGCAGCTTGAATCCATACAATGAGCAGTTCTTC. It specifies CASSLNPYNEQFF.

This clonotype occurred a few times. The V gene is TRBV12-3 or TRBV12-4, the J gene TRBJ1-1; possible D gene TRBD1, 5 bases. V dropped 3 bases and J dropped 7 bases, with 18 bases sitting between them. The CDR3 sequence is 15 residues long. CDR3 sequence: CASSFRTGGDDEAFF. In DNA, the CDR3 is TGTGCCAGCAGTTTTCGAACAGGAGGGGACGATGAAGCTTTCTTT.

V gene TRBV20-1 combines with J gene TRBJ2-1, with 7 bases matching TRBD1. V was pared by 6 bases and J by 6 bases, with 14 bases of the junction left unmatched. The germline V gene encodes CDR1 DFQATT and CDR2 SNEGSKA (reference sequence). The length of the CDR3 is 15 residues. Here the CDR3 reads CSASSPGHRGNEQFF. CDR3 nucleotide sequence: TGCAGTGCGTCTAGCCCCGGACACAGGGGCAATGAGCAGTTCTTC.

A few counts support this clonotype. The chain links TRBV5-1 to TRBJ2-2, with D unresolved. Germline loops: CDR1 SGHRS, CDR2 YFSETQ. Trimming removed 5 bases at V and 1 base at J, with 9 bases between. The CDR3 contains 14 residues. The CDR3 region is CASSNTGNTGELFF. CDR3 coding DNA: TGCGCCAGCAGTAATACGGGGAACACCGGGGAGCTGTTTTTT.

This clonotype was seen at least ten times. The rearrangement links TRBV9 to TRBJ2-2; the match to TRBD1 covers 9 bases. Germline V gives CDR1 SGDLS, CDR2 YYNGEE. The CDR3 is 17 amino acids. The V and J ends lost 1 base and 2 bases, in that order; junction bases with no gene match: 6. CDR3 DNA: TGTGCCAGCAGCGTAAGACGGGACAGGGATAACACCGGGGAGCTGTTTTTT. Its translation is CASSVRRDRDNTGELFF.